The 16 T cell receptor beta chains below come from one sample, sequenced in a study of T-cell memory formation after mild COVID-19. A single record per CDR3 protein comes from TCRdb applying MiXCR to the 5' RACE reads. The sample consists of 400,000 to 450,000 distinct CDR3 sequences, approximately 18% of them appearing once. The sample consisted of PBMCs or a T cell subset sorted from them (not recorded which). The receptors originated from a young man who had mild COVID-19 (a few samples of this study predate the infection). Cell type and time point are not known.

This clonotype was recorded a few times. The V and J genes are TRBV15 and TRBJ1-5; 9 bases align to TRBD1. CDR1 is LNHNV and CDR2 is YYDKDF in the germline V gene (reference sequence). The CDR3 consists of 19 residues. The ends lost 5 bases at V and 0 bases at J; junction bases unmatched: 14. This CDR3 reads CATSGEGQGGPYSNQPQHF. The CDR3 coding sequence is TGTGCCACCAGCGGCGAGGGACAGGGTGGACCATATAGCAATCAGCCCCAGCATTTT.

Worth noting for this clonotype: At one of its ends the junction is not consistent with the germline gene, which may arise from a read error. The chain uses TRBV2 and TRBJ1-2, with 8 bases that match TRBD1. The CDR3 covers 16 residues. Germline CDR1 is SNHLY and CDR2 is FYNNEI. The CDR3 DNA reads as TGTGCCAGCATCCGACCCCGACAGGGGACTAACTATTGCTACACCTTC. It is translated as CASIRPRQGTNYCYTF.

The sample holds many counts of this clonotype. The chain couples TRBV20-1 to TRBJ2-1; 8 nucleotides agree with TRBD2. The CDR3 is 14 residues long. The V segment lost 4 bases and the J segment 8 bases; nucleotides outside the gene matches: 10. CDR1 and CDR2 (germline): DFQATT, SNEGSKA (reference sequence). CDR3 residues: CSANPGGPVDEQFF. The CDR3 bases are TGCAGTGCTAATCCGGGGGGGCCGGTCGATGAGCAGTTCTTC.

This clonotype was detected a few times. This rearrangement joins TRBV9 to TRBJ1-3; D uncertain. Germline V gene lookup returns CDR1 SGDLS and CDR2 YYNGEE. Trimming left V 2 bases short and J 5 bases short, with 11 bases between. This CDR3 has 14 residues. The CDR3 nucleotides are TGTGCCAGCAGCGTCGACAAAGGGAGAAACACCATATATTTT. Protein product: CASSVDKGRNTIYF.

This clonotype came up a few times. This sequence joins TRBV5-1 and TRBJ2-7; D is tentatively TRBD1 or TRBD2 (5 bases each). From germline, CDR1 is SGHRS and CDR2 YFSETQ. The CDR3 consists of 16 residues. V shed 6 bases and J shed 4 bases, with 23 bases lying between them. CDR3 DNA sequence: TGCGCCAGCATTCCGGTGGGGCGACGGGGAGAGTACGAGCAGTACGTC. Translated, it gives CASIPVGRRGEYEQYV.

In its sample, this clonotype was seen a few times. The CDR3 coding sequence is TGTGCCAGCAGTGGACCGGGACACCAAGCCTCGAATGAGCAGTTCTTC. Amino acid sequence: CASSGPGHQASNEQFF. This rearrangement joins TRBV25-1 to TRBJ2-1, with D possibly TRBD1 on 6 matching bases. Germline assignment: CDR1 MGHDK and CDR2 SYGVNS. Trimming removed 4 bases at V and 7 bases at J, with 20 bases between. The CDR3 loop spans 16 amino acids.

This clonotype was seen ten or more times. The CDR3 here is CAISLTSGSTGELFF. DNA of the CDR3: TGTGCCATCAGTTTGACTAGCGGGTCCACCGGGGAGCTGTTTTTT. The gene calls are TRBV10-3 and TRBJ2-2; 10 positions agree with TRBD2. The CDR3 is 15 amino acids. V lost 5 bases, J lost 4 bases, and 4 bases stayed unmatched. Germline V lookup: CDR1 ENHRY, CDR2 SYGVKD.

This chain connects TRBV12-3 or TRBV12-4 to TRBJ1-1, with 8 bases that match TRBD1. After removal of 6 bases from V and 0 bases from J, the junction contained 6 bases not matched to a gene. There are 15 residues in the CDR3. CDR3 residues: CASRPRDRMNTEAFF. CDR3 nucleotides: TGTGCCAGCAGGCCCCGGGACAGGATGAACACTGAAGCTTTCTTT.

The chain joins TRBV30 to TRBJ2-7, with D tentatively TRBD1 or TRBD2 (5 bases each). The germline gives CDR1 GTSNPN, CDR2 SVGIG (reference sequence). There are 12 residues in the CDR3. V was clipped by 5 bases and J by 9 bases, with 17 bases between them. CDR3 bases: TGTGCCTGGCAACGGGGCCCTGGGAGGCAGTACTTC. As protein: CAWQRGPGRQYF.

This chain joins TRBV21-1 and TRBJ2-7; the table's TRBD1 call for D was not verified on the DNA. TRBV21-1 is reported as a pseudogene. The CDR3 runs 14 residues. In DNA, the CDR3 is TGTGCCAGCAGCAAATTCGCCCCCCGGGGGGAGCAGTACTTC. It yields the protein CASSKFAPRGEQYF.

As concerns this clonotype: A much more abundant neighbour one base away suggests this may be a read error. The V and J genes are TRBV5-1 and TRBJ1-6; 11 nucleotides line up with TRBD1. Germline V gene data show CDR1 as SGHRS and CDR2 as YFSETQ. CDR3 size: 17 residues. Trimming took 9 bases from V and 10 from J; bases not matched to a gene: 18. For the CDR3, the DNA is TGCGCCATCGCGATACTTACCCCGGGACAGGGGGGATCACCCCTCCACTTT. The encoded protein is CAIAILTPGQGGSPLHF.

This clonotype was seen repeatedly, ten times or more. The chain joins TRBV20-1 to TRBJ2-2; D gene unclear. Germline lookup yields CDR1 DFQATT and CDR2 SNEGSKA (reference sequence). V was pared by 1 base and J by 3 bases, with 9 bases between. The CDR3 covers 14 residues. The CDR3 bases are TGCAGTGCTAGAGGTTGGGTTCACACCGGGGAGCTGTTTTTT. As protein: CSARGWVHTGELFF.

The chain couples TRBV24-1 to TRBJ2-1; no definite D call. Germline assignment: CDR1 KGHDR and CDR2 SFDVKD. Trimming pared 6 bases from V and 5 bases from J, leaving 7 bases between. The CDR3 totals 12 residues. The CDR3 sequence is CATSLTNNEQFF. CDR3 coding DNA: TGTGCCACCAGTTTGACCAACAATGAGCAGTTCTTC.

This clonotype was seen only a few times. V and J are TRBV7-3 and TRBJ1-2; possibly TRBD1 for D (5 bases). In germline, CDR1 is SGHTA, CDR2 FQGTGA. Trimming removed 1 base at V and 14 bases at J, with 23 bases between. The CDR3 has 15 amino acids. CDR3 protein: CASSLMGGRIDFVTF. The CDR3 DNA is TGTGCCAGCAGCTTAATGGGGGGACGAATTGATTTTGTAACCTTC.

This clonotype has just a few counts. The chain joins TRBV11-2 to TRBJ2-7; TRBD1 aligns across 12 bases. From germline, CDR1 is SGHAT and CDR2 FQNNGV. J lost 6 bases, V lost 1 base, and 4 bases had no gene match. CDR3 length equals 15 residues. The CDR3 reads CASSLGGTGGAEQYF. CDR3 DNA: TGTGCCAGCAGCTTAGGTGGGACAGGGGGCGCCGAGCAGTACTTC.

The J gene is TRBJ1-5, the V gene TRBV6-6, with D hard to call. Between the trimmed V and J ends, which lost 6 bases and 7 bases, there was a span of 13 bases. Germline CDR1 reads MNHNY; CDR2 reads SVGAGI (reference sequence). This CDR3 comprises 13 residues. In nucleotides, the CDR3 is TGTGCCAGCAGCCTTTCCGTCGGACAGCCCCAGCATTTT. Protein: CASSLSVGQPQHF.